Shown below are 16 T cell receptor beta chains from a single sample sequenced in a study of T cells in localized non-small cell lung cancer (dated by TCRdb to 2020 to 2021). The receptor library was made with the immunoSEQ multiplex PCR assay. TCRdb mirrors the immuneACCESS table, restricted to in-frame sequences. Some clones are absent from its copies; in checked studies, under half trace to an unresolved V gene, and the reason for the others is unknown. This sample gives roughly 1,400 clones in total; more than 20% of them show up just once. The ten largest clones add up to around 28% of the sample. Material: lung tumor tissue, obtained before any cancer treatment. The receptors were gathered from a man aged 35-69 years with stage III squamous cell lung carcinoma.

By frequency in the sample, this clone is medium-sized (0.01 to 0.1%). The CDR3 bases are TGTGCCAGCAGCTTAGACTGGGGAACCGGGGAGCTGTTTTTT. Translated: CASSLDWGTGELFF. The chain links TRBV11-3 to TRBJ2-2; D remains unclear. Germline CDR1 reads SGHNT; CDR2 reads YENEEA. This CDR3 comprises 14 residues. The V gene lost 0 bases and the J gene lost 5 bases, with 7 bases spanning the gap.

This clone is classed as medium-sized (0.01 to 0.1%). An end of the junction does not agree with germline; a read error may underlie this. The chain couples TRBV6-8 to TRBJ2-3; TRBD2 aligns across 9 bases. The germline V gene has CDR1 MNHGY and CDR2 SAAAGT. The CDR3 extends over 16 amino acids. CDR3 nucleotide sequence: TGTGCCAGCAGTGACTCTGCTAGCGGGGACACAGATACGCAGTATTTT. Amino acids: CASSDSASGDTDTQYF.

The CDR3 DNA follows: TGCGCCAGCAGACCGGCAAGCGGAGCGGGCGGGGAGCTGTTTTTT. Its protein is CASRPASGAGGELFF. This rearrangement joins TRBV5-1 to TRBJ2-2; a possible D gene is TRBD2 (6 bases). The germline V and J ends were trimmed by 5 bases and 7 bases, with 18 bases remaining between them. The CDR3 totals 15 residues. Germline loops: CDR1 SGHRS, CDR2 YFSETQ. Supplemented by reference TRBV5-1 and TRBJ2-2, the full variable domain reads KAGVTQTPRYLIKTRGQQVTLSCSPISGHRSVSWYQQTPGQGLQFLFEYFSETQRNKGNFPGRFSGRQFSNSRSEMNVSTLELGDSALYLCASRPASGAGGELFFGEGSRLTVL.

This sequence joins TRBV11-3 and TRBJ2-1; 11 nucleotides match TRBD2. The CDR3 spans 16 residues. With V trimmed by 5 bases and J by 6 bases, 9 bases remained unmatched. Germline-derived CDR1 and CDR2 are SGHNT and YENEEA. The CDR3 DNA reads TGTGCCAGCAGCGGGATAGCGGGAGGGCCAGGCAATGAGCAGTTCTTC. It is translated as CASSGIAGGPGNEQFF.

The table lists this clone with a few counts. The rearrangement joins TRBV19 to TRBJ1-4, with 10 nucleotides matching TRBD1. CDR3 length equals 17 residues. J lost 9 bases, V lost 2 bases, and 12 bases had no gene match. Looked up from germline, CDR1 is LNHDA and CDR2 is SQIVND (reference sequence). CDR3 amino acids: CASSIKGKGQGNQKLFF. CDR3 in DNA: TGTGCCAGTAGTATAAAGGGGAAGGGACAGGGGAATCAAAAACTGTTTTTT.

The V call is TRBV29-1, the J call TRBJ2-2, with D possibly being TRBD2 (6 bases). Between the trimmed V and J ends, which lost 5 bases and 3 bases, there was a span of 13 bases. Germline assignment: CDR1 SQVTM and CDR2 ANQGSEA. The CDR3 covers 14 residues. The CDR3 is CSVQPGRYTGELFF. Here the CDR3 DNA reads TGCAGCGTTCAGCCAGGGAGGTACACCGGGGAGCTGTTTTTT.

The chain carries TRBV6-8 and TRBJ1-5; 10 bases are a match to TRBD1. This CDR3 region has 16 residues. In germline, CDR1 is MNHGY, CDR2 SAAAGT. V was clipped by 7 bases and J by 2 bases; unmatched bases: 8. The CDR3 region has the DNA TGTGCCAGCACTAGAGGGGGACAGGGGCGCAATCAGCCCCAGCATTTT. Protein sequence: CASTRGGQGRNQPQHF.

This clone has more than one count but fewer than ten. This chain links TRBV11-3 with TRBJ2-5; either TRBD1 or TRBD2 may fit D (5 bases each). The CDR3 has 15 amino acids. V gave up 6 bases and J gave up 4 bases, with 18 bases separating them. Per the germline V gene, CDR1 is SGHNT and CDR2 is YENEEA. The CDR3 here is CASRPGNSGGETQYF. CDR3 DNA sequence: TGTGCCAGCAGGCCCGGGAACTCTGGGGGAGAGACCCAGTACTTC. The full variable domain, its missing parts supplied by reference TRBV11-3 and TRBJ2-5, is EAGVVQSPRYKIIEKKQPVAFWCNPISGHNTLYWYLQNLGQGPELLIRYENEEAVDDSQLPKDRFSAERLKGVDSTLKIQPAELGDSAVYLCASRPGNSGGETQYFGPGTRLLVL.

In its sample, this clone was seen a few times. V gene TRBV7-6 combines with J gene TRBJ2-1; 11 nucleotides agree with TRBD1. The V gene's germline CDR1 is SGHVS and CDR2 FNYEAQ. The CDR3 covers 15 residues. Germline trimming cut 4 bases from V and 2 bases from J; bases unmatched to any gene: 1. The CDR3 nucleotides read TGTGCCAGCAGCTCGGGACAGGGGGCCTACAATGAGCAGTTCTTC. It encodes CASSSGQGAYNEQFF.

The chain joins TRBV18 to TRBJ2-7; 7 bases fit TRBD1. This CDR3 has 14 amino acids. Germline CDR1 is KGHSH and CDR2 is LQKENI. The V gene end was trimmed by 3 bases and the J gene end by 5 bases; junction bases not matched to a gene: 7. CDR3 DNA: TGTGCCAGCTCACCCGACAGGGTTCTAAACGAGCAGTACTTC. Translating gives CASSPDRVLNEQYF.

This clone has a handful of counts. The chain links TRBV11-3 to TRBJ2-5, with 7 bases that match TRBD1. The V and J ends lost 2 bases and 5 bases, in that order; junction bases with no gene match: 5. Germline V CDR1 and CDR2: SGHNT, YENEEA. The CDR3 is made up of 14 amino acids. CDR3 nucleotides: TGTGCCAGCAGCTTAAACAGGGGCAGGGAGACCCAGTACTTC. Translated, it gives CASSLNRGRETQYF.

This clone has more than one count but fewer than ten. V usage is TRBV9 and J usage is TRBJ1-3, with TRBD1 identical over 8 bases. V shed 2 bases and J 0 bases; nucleotides not matched to a gene: 7. Per the germline V gene, CDR1 is SGDLS and CDR2 is YYNGEE. This CDR3 comprises 17 residues. DNA for the CDR3: TGTGCCAGCAGCGTTAGTACAGGGGGTTACTCTGGAAACACCATATATTTT. Protein: CASSVSTGGYSGNTIYF. Together with reference TRBV9 and TRBJ1-3, the CDR3 gives the full variable domain: DSGVTQTPKHLITATGQRVTLRCSPRSGDLSVYWYQQSLDQGLQFLIQYYNGEERAKGNILERFSAQQFPDLHSELNLSSLELGDSALYFCASSVSTGGYSGNTIYFGEGSWLTVV.

This clone was seen just once. The chain carries TRBV29-1 and TRBJ1-2; D possibly corresponds to TRBD1 (6 bases). In germline, CDR1 is SQVTM, CDR2 ANQGSEA. V lost 0 bases to trimming and J lost 4 bases, with 12 bases between them. This CDR3 has 14 amino acids. The CDR3 spells CSVEEDSIFYGYTF. The CDR3 DNA reads as TGCAGCGTTGAAGAGGACAGCATTTTCTATGGCTACACCTTC.

Regarding this clone: A junction end diverges from the germline sequence, so it may reflect a read error. The gene calls are TRBV29-1 and TRBJ2-3; 12 positions match TRBD2. The CDR3 totals 16 residues. From germline, CDR1 is SQVTM and CDR2 ANQGSEA. The CDR3 sequence: CSVEGLAGRVTDTQYF. The CDR3 DNA reads as TGCAGCGTCGAAGGACTAGCGGGGAGGGTAACGGATACGCAGTATTTT.

The V gene is TRBV11-3, the J gene TRBJ1-2; TRBD1 matches at 10 bases. The germline V gene has CDR1 SGHNT and CDR2 YENEEA. The CDR3 loop spans 14 amino acids. V dropped 6 bases and J dropped 6; count of bases not matched to a gene: 7. CDR3 nucleotides: TGTGCCAGCAGGAAAGGGACAGGGGAAGATGGCTACACCTTC. Its translation is CASRKGTGEDGYTF.

The CDR3 region is CSVGGQGIINYGYTF. The CDR3 DNA reads TGCAGCGTCGGGGGACAGGGCATCATTAACTATGGCTACACCTTC. The chain carries TRBV29-1 and TRBJ1-2; 9 positions match TRBD1. The CDR3 has 15 amino acids. CDR1 SQVTM and CDR2 ANQGSEA come from the germline V gene. V lost 6 bases and J lost 1; bases outside the gene matches: 9.